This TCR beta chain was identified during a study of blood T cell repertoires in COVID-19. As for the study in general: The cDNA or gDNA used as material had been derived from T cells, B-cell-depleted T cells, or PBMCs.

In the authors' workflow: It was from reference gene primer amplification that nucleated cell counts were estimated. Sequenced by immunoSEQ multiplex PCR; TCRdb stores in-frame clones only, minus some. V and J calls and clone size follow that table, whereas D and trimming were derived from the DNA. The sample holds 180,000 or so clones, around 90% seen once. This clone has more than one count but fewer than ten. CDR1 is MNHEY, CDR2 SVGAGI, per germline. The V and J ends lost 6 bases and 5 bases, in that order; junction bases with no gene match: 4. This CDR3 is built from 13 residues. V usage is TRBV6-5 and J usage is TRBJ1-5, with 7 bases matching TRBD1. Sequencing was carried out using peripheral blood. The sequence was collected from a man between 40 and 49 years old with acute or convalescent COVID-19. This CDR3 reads CASRNDRDQPQHF. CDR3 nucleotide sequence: TGTGCCAGCAGGAACGACAGGGATCAGCCCCAGCATTTT.